This TCR beta chain was captured in a study of vaccination effects on CD4 cells after COVID-19. Broader study findings: Infection-derived and vaccine-derived clones contracted markedly late after vaccination.

Repertoires were generated with immunoSEQ multiplex PCR, while TCRdb's copy carries only in-frame clones and drops some. The data hold about 54,000 clones, with around 86% observed a single time. Antigen-specific CD4+ T cells expanded by the ViraFEST assay with viral peptide pools were then sequenced. Cultured cells yielded isolated CD4+ T cells after about ten days. Nucleocapsid antibodies stayed negative before and after vaccination, showing no earlier SARS-CoV-2 infection. Trimming pared 6 bases from V and 5 bases from J, leaving 11 bases between. There are 13 residues in the CDR3. From germline, CDR1 is SGHDT and CDR2 YYEEEE. This clone has a single count. Its antigen is undetermined.

Sequencing used CD4+ T cells from PBMCs cultured with HCoV-229E spike peptides, obtained before COVID-19 vaccination. The chain joins TRBV5-6 to TRBJ2-2, with D unclear. This receptor was obtained from a human donor who received a COVID-19 vaccine. CDR3 amino acids: CASTRMVTGELFF. As DNA, the CDR3 is TGTGCCAGCACCCGAATGGTTACCGGGGAGCTGTTTTTT.